This T cell receptor beta chain emerged from a study of T cell changes during pregnancy in multiple sclerosis. Assay: immunoSEQ multiplex PCR; the TCRdb copy retains only in-frame clones and omits some. The sample shows about 110,000 clones, around 90% of them seen only once. This clonotype was sampled from a female donor with multiple sclerosis, enrolled in a pregnancy study. Here the sequenced sample was peripheral blood, taken in the third trimester of pregnancy.

The CDR3 region has the DNA TGTGCCAGTAGTATAGCGGCGGCTAGCAATCAGCCCCAGCATTTT. It translates to CASSIAAASNQPQHF. The chain combines TRBV19 with TRBJ1-5; no clear D gene. V was shortened by 1 base and J by 0 bases, with 7 bases between the two germline ends. Germline assignment: CDR1 LNHDA and CDR2 SQIVND (reference sequence). This CDR3 contains 15 residues.